A selection of T cell receptor beta chains follows, all from one sample in a study of monozygotic twins with inflammatory bowel disease. TCRdb reprocessed the 5' RACE reads; each CDR3 protein has one entry and no DNA is given. The sample table includes around 210,000 distinct CDR3 sequences. Sequencing input: blood. The source is a human donor with ulcerative colitis or Crohn's disease, or a healthy co-twin of an affected twin (not recorded which). The CDR3 runs from the conserved cysteine through the conserved F or W.

j_call v_call cdr3_aa
TRBJ1-2 TRBV5-4 CASSLSGNYGYTF
TRBJ2-3 TRBV29-1 CSGGPGDTQYF
TRBJ1-4 TRBV7-9 CASSLVSPTNEKLIF
TRBJ1-1 TRBV7-2 CASSLQGGNTEAFF
TRBJ1-6 TRBV20-1 CSAQMGTGMNSPLHF
TRBJ2-7 TRBV5-1 CASSLGSVKYEQYF
TRBJ1-1 TRBV5-1 CASSLVTGTGGWFGTEAFF
TRBJ1-6 TRBV19 CASSTTGGGSPLHF
TRBJ2-1 TRBV5-4 CASSGTGTVNYNEQFF
TRBJ2-5 TRBV15 CATRGEETQYF
TRBJ1-6 TRBV6-5 CASSWGGQGSGSPLHF
TRBJ1-2 TRBV27 CASSLWGQGASGYTF
TRBJ2-7 TRBV2 CASTEYRTGDYEQYF
TRBJ2-3 TRBV7-2 CASSLGGAGPTDTQYF
TRBJ2-1 TRBV12-3/TRBV12-4 CASSLREGQITYNEQFF
TRBJ1-1 TRBV7-9 CASSSPAGGVYTEAFF
TRBJ2-5 TRBV29-1 CSVPETGVGETQYF
TRBJ1-1 TRBV6-2/TRBV6-3 CASSYHESTEAFF
TRBJ1-2 TRBV3-1 CASSQDLKAPANYGYTF
TRBJ2-5 TRBV3-1 CASSQVWETQYF
TRBJ2-3 TRBV7-9 CASTGEVERSWTDTQYF
TRBJ2-5 TRBV10-3 CAIGGGQNQETQYF
TRBJ2-4 TRBV29-1 CSVEGGKNIQYF
TRBJ2-3 TRBV6-5 CASSSGQLSTDTQYF
TRBJ2-1 TRBV2 CASFRDRVMLDTYNEQFF
TRBJ2-7 TRBV5-1 CASSLDGESYEQYF
TRBJ1-6 TRBV20-1 CSALGGGYNSPLHF
TRBJ1-1 TRBV5-1 CASSQSWGRPEAFF
TRBJ2-5 TRBV5-1 CASSLAGGAGTQYF
TRBJ1-4 TRBV5-1 CASSRNVEEKLFF
TRBJ2-7 TRBV11-1 CASSLTGTGYEQYF
TRBJ2-7 TRBV3-1 CASSQVSGQGYEQYF
TRBJ1-2 TRBV29-1 CSAQGAYGYTF
TRBJ1-1 TRBV4-1 CASSHYSSRGDTEAFF
TRBJ1-2 TRBV20-1 CSANDRDGYTF
TRBJ2-7 TRBV7-2 CASSRDRGYEQYF
TRBJ1-6 TRBV5-1 CASSRDGGNSPLHF
TRBJ2-7 TRBV5-1 CASSFWQGSNEQYF
TRBJ1-2 TRBV18 CASSPPTRGFYGYTF
TRBJ2-1 TRBV7-9 CASSLALIGEIF
TRBJ2-2 TRBV7-3 CASSLGHTTGELFF
TRBJ2-3 TRBV6-2/TRBV6-3 CASSYGTDTQYF
TRBJ2-3 TRBV3-1 CASSQKASGGADTQYF
TRBJ1-3 TRBV7-9 CASSLERPEGNTIYF
TRBJ1-2 TRBV20-1 CSARTGQSYGYTF
TRBJ2-5 TRBV15 CATSRGTFSEETQYF
TRBJ2-1 TRBV7-9 CASSFTGGWNNEQFF